Below, 25 T cell receptor beta chains from the same sample are listed, as sequenced in a study of post-analysis software for immune sequencing data. The antigens of these receptors remain unknown. Included in the TCR beta cDNA libraries were unique molecular identifiers. TCRdb analysed the PCR reads with MiXCR anew, one entry per CDR3 protein. The sample contains some 260,000 distinct CDR3 sequences, about 38% of which appear only once. General observations from the study: The study found TRBV5-6, TRBV5-1 and TRBV20-1 among a few TRBV segments more frequent in patients than controls.

The specimen was blood. The receptors stem from a girl aged 10 to 17 with multiple sclerosis.

This clonotype was recorded a few times. The J gene is TRBJ2-3, the V gene TRBV28, with 9 bases matching TRBD1. Germline CDR1 MDHEN, CDR2 SYDVKM. The J segment lost 2 bases and the V segment lost 2 bases, leaving 5 bases of the junction unmatched. The CDR3 consists of 16 residues. CDR3: CASSLPGQGSTDTQYF. The CDR3 nucleotides read TGTGCCAGCAGTTTACCGGGACAGGGATCCACAGATACGCAGTATTTT.

The V gene is TRBV5-1, the J gene TRBJ1-1; 8 bases fit TRBD1. Per the germline V gene, CDR1 is SGHRS and CDR2 is YFSETQ. The CDR3 loop spans 14 amino acids. The trim removed 2 bases at V and 6 bases at J, leaving 6 bases unmatched. The CDR3 DNA is TGCGCCAGCAGCTTAGACAGGGGCTCGGCTGAAGCTTTCTTT. This sequence encodes CASSLDRGSAEAFF.

This clonotype was seen ten or more times. The CDR3 sequence is CASRGSTDTQYF. The CDR3 DNA follows: TGTGCCAGCAGGGGCAGCACAGATACGCAGTATTTT. The rearrangement joins TRBV6-1 to TRBJ2-3, with D uncertain. V was shortened by 6 bases and J by 0 bases, with 4 bases between the two germline ends. The germline V gene has CDR1 MNHNS and CDR2 SASEGT. The CDR3 is 12 amino acids.

The V and J genes are TRBV5-1 and TRBJ2-4; TRBD1 might be the D (5 bases). The J call may be in error: the DNA end matches TRBJ2-5 better. The CDR3 has 21 residues. Germline values: CDR1 SGHRS, CDR2 YFSETQ. Here the CDR3 DNA reads TGCGCCAGCAGCCCTGGGGTGACAGCAGGCACTGAAGCTTTACCCGGGGAGACCCAGTACTTC. This gives the protein CASSPGVTAGTEALPGETQYF.

For this clonotype: This clone may be a read error of a much larger clone one base away. J is TRBJ1-4 and V is TRBV5-1; D unresolved. In germline, CDR1 is SGHRS, CDR2 YFSETQ. This CDR3 region has 15 residues. DNA of the CDR3: TGCGCCGGCAGCCCGGACTCAGCAACTAATGAAAAACTGTTTTTT. This gives the protein CAGSPDSATNEKLFF.

This clonotype was picked up many times. The chain combines TRBV7-2 with TRBJ2-7; no clear D. Per germline, CDR1 SGHTA and CDR2 FQGNSA. V lost 2 bases, J lost 1 base, and 9 bases lay in between. The CDR3 has 14 residues. The DNA for the CDR3 is TGTGCCAGCAGCTTAAGTTACGAATCCTACGAGCAGTACTTC. Translating it yields CASSLSYESYEQYF.

In this sample, this clonotype turned up many times. The J gene is TRBJ2-5, the V gene TRBV7-3; tentative D call: TRBD1 (6 bases). V was shortened by 5 bases and J by 5 bases, with 18 bases between the two germline ends. The CDR3 contains 15 residues. In germline, CDR1 is SGHTA, CDR2 FQGTGA. CDR3 sequence reads: CASSPSLVGAETQYF. The CDR3 coding sequence is TGTGCCAGCAGCCCGAGTCTAGTGGGGGCTGAGACCCAGTACTTC. The full variable domain, in which reference TRBV7-3 and TRBJ2-5 provide the parts outside the CDR3, is GAGVSQTPSNKVTEKGKYVELRCDPISGHTALYWYRQSLGQGPEFLIYFQGTGAADDSGLPNDRFFAVRPEGSVSTLKIQRTERGDSAVYLCASSPSLVGAETQYFGPGTRLLVL.

There are many counts of this clonotype. This chain joins TRBV20-1 and TRBJ1-1; no definite D call. Trimming cost V 1 base and J 5 bases, with 8 bases left between them. Germline loops: CDR1 DFQATT, CDR2 SNEGSKA (reference sequence). The CDR3 loop spans 12 amino acids. The CDR3 DNA reads TGCAGTGCTAGAGGGATTTCGACTGAAGCTTTCTTT. This gives the protein CSARGISTEAFF.

This clonotype was recorded at least ten times. The rearrangement links TRBV3-1 to TRBJ2-3; TRBD2 matches 11 bases. This CDR3 is 16 amino acids long. Germline CDR1 and CDR2: LGHDT and YNNKEL (reference sequence). V lost 5 bases, J lost 4 bases, and 8 bases stayed unmatched. The CDR3 is CASSGRLAGGADTQYF. The CDR3 nucleotides are TGTGCCAGCAGCGGGAGGCTAGCGGGGGGCGCAGATACGCAGTATTTT.

Note on this clonotype: A much larger clone is a single base away; this may be a read error. The rearrangement uses TRBV6-1 and TRBJ1-4; a possible D gene is TRBD1 (6 bases). CDR3 length equals 16 residues. Germline values: CDR1 MNHNS, CDR2 SASEGT. The CDR3 DNA reads as TGTGCCGGCAGTCTTGGGCTGGGGGGCAGGGGTGAAAAACTGTTTTTT. The encoded protein is CAGSLGLGGRGEKLFF.

The sample holds many counts of this clonotype. The gene calls are TRBV7-2 and TRBJ2-3; D remains ambiguous. The V and J ends lost 1 base and 4 bases respectively, with 12 bases between them. This CDR3 is 15 amino acids long. Germline values: CDR1 SGHTA, CDR2 FQGNSA. This chain's CDR3 is CASSLVGRGADTQYF. The DNA for the CDR3 is TGTGCCAGCAGCTTAGTCGGCCGAGGCGCAGATACGCAGTATTTT.

This clonotype was recorded at least ten times. This sequence joins TRBV20-1 and TRBJ2-1; 12 bases line up with TRBD2. Germline values: CDR1 DFQATT, CDR2 SNEGSKA (reference sequence). V gave up 0 bases and J gave up 10 bases; unmatched junction bases: 4. The CDR3 has 14 residues. CDR3 sequence (DNA): TGCAGTGCTAGAGAGACTAGCGGGGGCCGAGAGCAGTTCTTC. It specifies CSARETSGGREQFF.

This clonotype was recorded at least ten times. The CDR3 protein is CASSLASGIGNTEAFF. The CDR3 DNA reads TGCGCCAGCAGCTTGGCCAGCGGGATCGGGAACACTGAAGCTTTCTTT. This chain connects TRBV5-1 to TRBJ1-1; no clear D gene. The V gene's germline CDR1 is SGHRS and CDR2 YFSETQ. V was cut by 0 bases and J by 1 base, with 13 bases left in between. The CDR3 totals 16 residues.

This clonotype was found many times. This chain joins TRBV7-9 and TRBJ1-1, with 9 bases aligning to TRBD1. In germline, CDR1 is SEHNR, CDR2 FQNEAQ (reference sequence). V trimming: 5 bases; J trimming: 1 base; junction bases outside the gene matches: 11. CDR3 length: 17 residues. CDR3 protein: CASSPLAGGQGNTEAFF. In DNA form, the CDR3 reads TGTGCCAGCAGCCCGTTAGCGGGGGGACAGGGGAACACTGAAGCTTTCTTT. Combining the CDR3 with reference TRBV7-9 and TRBJ1-1 gives the whole variable domain DTGVSQNPRHKITKRGQNVTFRCDPISEHNRLYWYRQTLGQGPEFLTYFQNEAQLEKSRLLSDRFSAERPKGSFSTLEIQRTEQGDSAMYLCASSPLAGGQGNTEAFFGQGTRLTVV.

This clonotype has a single count. A much larger clone differs from this one at a single base, so this may be a read error. The chain has TRBV12-3 or TRBV12-4 and TRBJ1-1, with D possibly matching TRBD1 (5 bases). The CDR3 runs 14 residues. The CDR3 is CASSSYGGSTGAFF. The CDR3 DNA reads as TGTGCCAGCAGTTCCTATGGGGGGAGCACTGGAGCTTTCTTT.

V is TRBV20-1 and J is TRBJ1-5; 7 nucleotides match TRBD1. The CDR3 totals 13 residues. Germline V gene sequence: CDR1 DFQATT, CDR2 SNEGSKA (reference sequence). Trimming took 0 bases from V and 7 from J; bases not matched to a gene: 3. CDR3 sequence (DNA): TGCAGTGCTAGAGATCGGACAGGCCAGCCCCAGCATTTT. It specifies CSARDRTGQPQHF.

Concerning this clonotype itself: One base away lies a much larger clone, so this may be a sequencing read error. CDR3 coding DNA: TGTGCCAGCAGCCCGGACAGAAGAGAGACCCAGTACTTC. Protein product: CASSPDRRETQYF. This rearrangement joins TRBV11-2 to TRBJ2-7, with D perhaps TRBD1 (6 bases). The better agreement between TRBJ2-5 and the DNA end casts doubt on the J call. The CDR3 extends over 13 amino acids. Germline-derived CDR1 and CDR2 are SGHAT and FQNNGV.

The sample holds many counts of this clonotype. This chain uses TRBV29-1 with TRBJ1-1; TRBD1 agrees at 8 bases. This CDR3 region has 14 residues. J lost 0 bases, V lost 7 bases, and 7 bases had no gene match. CDR1 is SQVTM and CDR2 is ANQGSEA in the germline V gene. CDR3 loop: CSAGQGSLNTEAFF. In DNA form, the CDR3 reads TGCAGCGCAGGACAGGGCTCCTTGAACACTGAAGCTTTCTTT.

The rearrangement links TRBV20-1 to TRBJ1-4, with TRBD1 as a possible D gene (5 bases). CDR3 length: 14 residues. From germline, CDR1 is DFQATT and CDR2 SNEGSKA (reference sequence). Trimming took 3 bases from V and 3 from J, leaving 11 bases between them. Here the CDR3 DNA reads TGCAGTGCTAGGACTATGGGGGCTAATGAAAAACTGTTTTTT. It translates to CSARTMGANEKLFF.

This clonotype was found many times. At one boundary the junction diverges from the germline segment, which might be a read error. The rearrangement links TRBV5-1 to TRBJ1-6, with TRBD1 identical over 9 bases. Germline lookup yields CDR1 SGHRS and CDR2 YFSETQ. CDR3 length: 14 residues. CDR3 coding DNA: TGTGCCAGCAGCCTGGGACAGGGAAATTCACCCCTCCACTTT. Protein sequence: CASSLGQGNSPLHF.

The chain links TRBV11-2 to TRBJ2-1; 7 nucleotides align to TRBD2. This CDR3 contains 15 residues. Germline-derived CDR1 and CDR2 are SGHAT and FQNNGV. Germline trimming cut 0 bases from V and 3 bases from J; bases unmatched to any gene: 2. This CDR3 is CASSLEAGFYNEQFF. The CDR3 nucleotides read TGTGCCAGCAGCTTAGAAGCGGGGTTCTACAATGAGCAGTTCTTC.

This rearrangement joins TRBV12-3 or TRBV12-4 to TRBJ2-1, with TRBD2 as a possible D gene (6 bases). This CDR3 is built from 11 residues. Trimming stripped 6 bases from V and 9 bases from J, with 9 bases between. For the CDR3, the DNA is TGTGCCAGCAGACTAGCATCTGAGCAGTTCTTC. Its translation: CASRLASEQFF.

This clonotype was seen at least ten times. The gene calls are TRBV29-1 and TRBJ1-3; no clear D gene. The V gene's germline CDR1 is SQVTM and CDR2 ANQGSEA. The CDR3 extends over 13 amino acids. Trimming removed 5 bases from V and 0 bases from J, with 8 bases in between. The CDR3 DNA is TGCAGCGTTTGGTCGGGCTCTGGAAACACCATATATTTT. This sequence encodes CSVWSGSGNTIYF.

Of note for this clonotype: This may come from a read error, since a much larger clone is one base off. The chain couples TRBV7-9 to TRBJ2-5, with D tentatively TRBD1 or TRBD2 (5 bases each). Trimming pared 1 base from V and 5 bases from J, leaving 8 bases between. Germline V gene sequence: CDR1 SEHNR, CDR2 FQNEAQ (reference sequence). The CDR3 loop spans 13 amino acids. The CDR3 loop reads CASSLDRRETQYF. The DNA of the CDR3 is TGTGCCAGCAGCTTAGACAGGAGGGAGACCCAGTACTTC.

This clonotype was counted many times. The rearrangement joins TRBV4-1 to TRBJ2-1; D is uncertain. V shed 8 bases and J shed 5 bases, with 7 bases lying between them. The germline V gene encodes CDR1 MGHRA and CDR2 YSYEKL. The CDR3 runs to 11 residues. The DNA of the CDR3 is TGCGCCAGCGGGCGGAACAATGAGCAGTTCTTC. Residues: CASGRNNEQFF.